These 30 T cell receptor beta chains originate from one sample sequenced in a study of blood T cell repertoires in COVID-19. The repertoire was sequenced with immunoSEQ multiplex PCR; TCRdb's copy has only in-frame clones and lacks some. In the table there are approximately 330,000 clones, around nine tenths of which are singletons. Sequenced sample: peripheral blood. All receptors derive from a woman in her fifties or sixties with active or convalescent COVID-19.

The V call is TRBV18, the J call TRBJ2-7, with D perhaps TRBD1 (6 bases). From germline, CDR1 is KGHSH and CDR2 LQKENI. V was cut by 3 bases and J by 0 bases, with 9 bases left in between. This CDR3 has 14 residues. CDR3 sequence (DNA): TGTGCCAGCTCACCGCAGGGGCGCTCCTACGAGCAGTACTTC. It translates to CASSPQGRSYEQYF.

The chain has TRBV5-5 and TRBJ1-3, with TRBD1 matching 8 bases. The CDR3 runs 15 residues. Germline assignment: CDR1 SGHKS and CDR2 YYEKEE (reference sequence). V was clipped by 2 bases and J by 2 bases; unmatched bases: 3. The CDR3 region has the DNA TGTGCCAGCAGCTTAGGACAGGGAACTGGAAACACCATATATTTT. This encodes CASSLGQGTGNTIYF.

This clone was observed a few times. V is TRBV3-1 (or the pseudogene TRBV3-2) and J is TRBJ2-1; 9 bases map to TRBD2. In germline, CDR1 is LGHDT, CDR2 YNNKEL (reference sequence). V was pared by 3 bases and J by 0 bases, with 6 bases of the junction left unmatched. The CDR3 is 17 amino acids. This chain's CDR3 is CASSQLAGFSSYNEQFF. The CDR3 DNA follows: TGTGCCAGCAGCCAGCTAGCGGGGTTCAGCTCCTACAATGAGCAGTTCTTC.

The gene calls are TRBV15 and TRBJ2-3; TRBD2 matches 10 bases. V dropped 3 bases and J dropped 1; count of bases not matched to a gene: 10. This CDR3 comprises 18 residues. Germline V gives CDR1 LNHNV, CDR2 YYDKDF (reference sequence). The CDR3 loop is CATSRPSGGPTGTDTQYF. The CDR3 DNA reads TGTGCCACCAGCAGGCCTAGCGGGGGCCCAACTGGCACAGATACGCAGTATTTT.

V and J are TRBV9 and TRBJ1-6; unclear D gene. V was trimmed by 0 bases and J by 7 bases, leaving 11 bases between them. There are 15 residues in the CDR3. CDR1 is SGDLS and CDR2 is YYNGEE in the germline V gene. The DNA of the CDR3 is TGTGCCAGCAGCGTAGGTGAGGGATTGAATTCACCCCTCCACTTT. Its translation: CASSVGEGLNSPLHF.

This clone was observed once. The rearrangement joins TRBV3-1 (or the pseudogene TRBV3-2) to TRBJ2-7; a weak D match, TRBD1 (6 bases). Germline lookup yields CDR1 LGHDT and CDR2 YNNKEL (reference sequence). Trimming left V 4 bases short and J 1 base short, with 11 bases between. CDR3 length equals 14 residues. DNA for the CDR3: TGTGCCAGCAGCCTCGGTAGGGGGTCCTACGAGCAGTACTTC. The encoded protein is CASSLGRGSYEQYF.

The table lists this clone with a few counts. The rearrangement joins TRBV6-1 to TRBJ1-3; tentatively, D is TRBD1 (5 bases). V was clipped by 2 bases and J by 0 bases, with 11 bases between them. The CDR3 extends over 16 amino acids. Germline V lookup: CDR1 MNHNS, CDR2 SASEGT. CDR3 sequence reads: CASSEYQGGSGNTIYF. CDR3 bases: TGTGCCAGCAGTGAATATCAGGGTGGCTCTGGAAACACCATATATTTT.

The V call is TRBV6-5, the J call TRBJ1-5, with D uncertain. CDR1 is MNHEY and CDR2 is SVGAGI in the germline V gene. The ends were cut back, 5 bases at V and 5 bases at J, with 10 bases in the middle. This CDR3 comprises 13 residues. Written as DNA, the CDR3 is TGTGCCAGCAGTAACAGAAGAGATCAGCCCCAGCATTTT. Translated, it gives CASSNRRDQPQHF.

The gene calls are TRBV19 and TRBJ2-6, with 7 bases aligning to TRBD1. This CDR3 spans 15 amino acids. Trimming cost V 6 bases and J 5 bases; bases outside gene matches: 7. CDR1 LNHDA and CDR2 SQIVND come from the germline V gene (reference sequence). This CDR3 is CASSVQGLRANVLTF. In nucleotides, the CDR3 is TGTGCCAGTAGCGTACAGGGGTTAAGGGCCAACGTCCTGACTTTC.

The gene calls are TRBV12-5 and TRBJ1-5; 7 nucleotides line up with TRBD1. V lost 7 bases and J lost 4; bases outside the gene matches: 10. Germline lookup yields CDR1 LGHNT and CDR2 FRNRAP. This CDR3 is built from 15 residues. As DNA, the CDR3 is TGTGCTAGTGCTAGACAGGGCGCTCGGAATCAGCCCCAGCATTTT. Translated: CASARQGARNQPQHF.

The CDR3 nucleotides are TGTGCCAGCAGCTTATCAAATCCCGCAGGCTCAGAGACCCAGTACTTC. This translates into CASSLSNPAGSETQYF. The V and J genes are TRBV7-8 and TRBJ2-5, with D uncertain. V lost 2 bases and J lost 4, with 17 bases in between. Germline V lookup: CDR1 SGHVS, CDR2 FQNEAQ. CDR3 length: 16 amino acids.

The chain employs TRBV6-5 and TRBJ1-1, with D possibly TRBD1 on 6 matching bases. The CDR3 spans 13 residues. The ends were cut back, 2 bases at V and 8 bases at J, with 12 bases in the middle. Germline V gene lookup returns CDR1 MNHEY and CDR2 SVGAGI. The CDR3 region is CASSYLMDSEAFF. CDR3 nucleotides: TGTGCCAGCAGTTACCTCATGGACAGCGAAGCTTTCTTT.

A single count supports this clone. The V gene is TRBV18, the J gene TRBJ1-4; perhaps TRBD1 as D (5 bases). CDR1 KGHSH and CDR2 LQKENI come from the germline V gene. This CDR3 is 15 amino acids long. The ends were cut back, 6 bases at V and 10 bases at J, with 21 bases in the middle. Here the CDR3 reads CASSLQGNSIGKLFF. The CDR3 coding sequence is TGTGCCAGCTCGCTTCAGGGAAACTCCATTGGAAAACTGTTTTTT.

The chain carries TRBV9 and TRBJ2-7, with 11 bases identical to TRBD2. The CDR3 is 15 amino acids. Germline loops: CDR1 SGDLS, CDR2 YYNGEE. The ends lost 2 bases at V and 4 bases at J; junction bases unmatched: 5. CDR3 DNA sequence: TGTGCCAGCAGCGTTAGCGGGGGGGCCCCGTACGAGCAGTACTTC. This codes for CASSVSGGAPYEQYF.

The rearrangement links TRBV4-3 to TRBJ1-6, with TRBD1 matching over 9 bases. With V trimmed by 5 bases and J by 7 bases, 9 bases remained unmatched. The CDR3 covers 16 residues. Germline CDR1 LGHNA, CDR2 YSLEER. The CDR3 spells CASSEYMGQGNSPLHF. Here the CDR3 DNA reads TGCGCCAGCAGCGAATATATGGGACAGGGCAATTCACCCCTCCACTTT.

The V gene is TRBV7-9, the J gene TRBJ2-5; 11 bases align to TRBD2. J was trimmed by 2 bases and V by 4 bases; bases with no gene match: 6. This CDR3 is built from 16 residues. Germline-derived CDR1 and CDR2 are SEHNR and FQNEAQ (reference sequence). The CDR3 here is CASSSTGLADQETQYF. The CDR3 coding sequence is TGTGCCAGCAGCTCCACGGGACTAGCGGATCAAGAGACCCAGTACTTC.

The chain is built from TRBV28 and TRBJ2-7; D is ambiguous. Trimming removed 6 bases from V and 5 bases from J, with 17 bases in between. Germline CDR1 and CDR2: MDHEN and SYDVKM. This CDR3 spans 14 amino acids. CDR3 amino acids: CASSLTAGSHEQYF. The CDR3 coding sequence is TGTGCCAGCAGCCTCACGGCAGGATCCCACGAGCAGTACTTC.

The rearrangement links TRBV20-1 to TRBJ1-2; no clear D. The CDR3 is made up of 11 amino acids. Trimming took off 7 bases at V and 4 bases at J, with 10 bases between the two ends. Germline loops: CDR1 DFQATT, CDR2 SNEGSKA (reference sequence). CDR3 DNA: TGCAGTGTATCCTCTCTCTATGGCTACACCTTC. Its translation: CSVSSLYGYTF.

The chain has TRBV10-3 and TRBJ2-1, with a possible D match to TRBD2 (6 bases). V lost 4 bases and J lost 3, with 13 bases in between. CDR1 and CDR2 from the germline V gene are ENHRY and SYGVKD. This CDR3 contains 15 residues. In nucleotides, the CDR3 is TGTGCCATCAGTGCCTCTCAAGCGGGCTACAATGAGCAGTTCTTC. Residues: CAISASQAGYNEQFF.

This chain uses TRBV2 with TRBJ2-2; TRBD2 agrees at 13 bases. This CDR3 contains 14 residues. V dropped 7 bases and J dropped 7; count of bases not matched to a gene: 3. The V gene's germline CDR1 is SNHLY and CDR2 FYNNEI. CDR3 sequence: CASKLAGGFGELFF. The CDR3 DNA sequence: TGTGCCAGCAAACTAGCGGGAGGGTTCGGGGAGCTGTTTTTT.

The chain uses TRBV27 and TRBJ1-3, with TRBD1 identical over 7 bases. The CDR3 loop spans 14 amino acids. The V segment lost 9 bases and the J segment 4 bases; nucleotides outside the gene matches: 9. The V gene's germline CDR1 is MNHEY and CDR2 SMNVEV (reference sequence). The CDR3 reads CARPNDRVGNTIYF. Here the CDR3 DNA reads TGTGCCAGACCGAATGACAGGGTCGGAAACACCATATATTTT.

The gene calls are TRBV28 and TRBJ2-3; 12 bases map to TRBD2. CDR1 is MDHEN and CDR2 is SYDVKM in the germline V gene. V lost 5 bases and J lost 4; bases outside the gene matches: 28. This CDR3 spans 23 amino acids. CDR3 loop: CASSIPTREGGLAGGPLADTQYF. The DNA of the CDR3 is TGTGCCAGCAGTATTCCCACCCGGGAGGGGGGGCTAGCGGGAGGGCCCTTGGCAGATACGCAGTATTTT.

This clone has only a few counts. The chain's CDR3 is CASSPPRVTGVISNEQYF. CDR3 sequence (DNA): TGTGCCAGCAGCCCCCCAAGGGTTACAGGGGTAATATCCAACGAGCAGTACTTC. J is TRBJ2-7 and V is TRBV5-4; TRBD1 agrees at 7 bases. CDR1 and CDR2 from the germline V gene are SGHNT and YYREEE (reference sequence). This CDR3 region has 18 residues. V gave up 4 bases and J gave up 5 bases; unmatched junction bases: 21.

This chain links TRBV19 with TRBJ1-1; D is unresolved. From germline, CDR1 is LNHDA and CDR2 SQIVND (reference sequence). The CDR3 is 11 amino acids. Trimming took 7 bases from V and 11 from J, leaving 14 bases between them. The CDR3 sequence: CASTTREIAFF. CDR3 nucleotides: TGTGCCAGTACAACCCGGGAGATTGCTTTCTTT.

The chain recombines TRBV5-8 with TRBJ2-7, with 7 bases identical to TRBD1. With 0 bases clipped from V and 4 bases from J, the junction kept 4 bases outside the gene matches. The CDR3 contains 14 residues. Germline V CDR1 and CDR2: SGHTS, YDEGEE. The CDR3 DNA sequence: TGTGCCAGCAGCTTGGAAGGGGGCGCATACGAGCAGTACTTC. Its translation: CASSLEGGAYEQYF.

The chain recombines TRBV6-5 with TRBJ1-2; TRBD1 matches at 8 bases. The CDR3 is 13 residues long. With V trimmed by 6 bases and J by 4 bases, 4 bases remained unmatched. The germline V gene has CDR1 MNHEY and CDR2 SVGAGI. The CDR3 coding sequence is TGTGCCAGCAGCGAGACAGGGGTCTATGGCTACACCTTC. Translation: CASSETGVYGYTF.

The chain joins TRBV28 to TRBJ2-1; 7 nucleotides agree with TRBD2. The CDR3 runs 16 residues. With V trimmed by 3 bases and J by 1 base, 6 bases remained unmatched. From germline, CDR1 is MDHEN and CDR2 SYDVKM. The CDR3 DNA reads TGTGCCAGCAGTTTGGTTGGCGGGGGATCCTACAATGAGCAGTTCTTC. It codes for CASSLVGGGSYNEQFF.

The genes are TRBV5-1 and TRBJ2-7; D perhaps matches TRBD2 (5 bases). The CDR3 spans 14 residues. V lost 5 bases to trimming and J lost 5 bases, with 17 bases between them. Per the germline V gene, CDR1 is SGHRS and CDR2 is YFSETQ. The CDR3: CASRRVLQDHEQYF. The CDR3 DNA sequence: TGCGCCAGCAGGCGGGTATTACAAGACCACGAGCAGTACTTC.

This clone has just one count. The rearrangement joins TRBV19 to TRBJ1-2; maybe TRBD1 (6 bases). CDR3 length: 14 amino acids. Germline loops: CDR1 LNHDA, CDR2 SQIVND (reference sequence). Trimming shortened V by 3 bases and J by 3 bases, and 11 bases separated the two germline ends. CDR3 region: CASSIAGADYGYTF. In DNA, the CDR3 is TGTGCCAGTAGTATCGCGGGGGCGGACTATGGCTACACCTTC.

The rearrangement uses TRBV29-1 and TRBJ1-2; tentative D call: TRBD1 (6 bases). The germline gives CDR1 SQVTM, CDR2 ANQGSEA. This CDR3 has 11 residues. V was shortened by 5 bases and J by 8 bases, with 12 bases between the two germline ends. The CDR3 is CSVWDTGGYTF. The CDR3 region has the DNA TGCAGCGTTTGGGACACTGGAGGCTACACCTTC.